This T cell receptor (beta chain) comes out of a study of shared clonotypes between healthy human individuals. The study, taken as a whole, reports: Compared with clonotypes that all four donors shared, non-shared clonotypes had lower generation probabilities. Several donors held approximately 4.6% of naive CD4 clonotypes in common.

To note about this clone: Antigen specificity is unknown.

Genomic DNA of every subset was divided equally among multiple immunoSEQ plates. Original processing notes: ImmunoSEQ supplied junction-only sequences lacking quality scores, so filtering was different. Profiled with immunoSEQ multiplex PCR; TCRdb holds only in-frame clones, not every one. D and trimming were read from the DNA, whereas the V and J calls and clone size are those reported in that table. The sample contains 2,100,000 or so clones, approximately 94% of which appear only once. The clonotype originates from a man younger than 35 in good health. The sequenced sample consisted of naive CD4+ T cells sorted from blood. Subset of the sample: CD45RA+ positively selected.

CDR3 amino acids: CAIGQGGPTDTQYF. CDR3 DNA sequence: TGTGCCATTGGACAGGGGGGGCCCACAGATACGCAGTATTTT. This chain links TRBV27 with TRBJ2-3; 10 positions agree with TRBD1. The germline V gene encodes CDR1 MNHEY and CDR2 SMNVEV (reference sequence). The CDR3 runs to 14 residues. V dropped 10 bases and J dropped 2; count of bases not matched to a gene: 6.